The 18 T cell receptor beta chains below come from one sample, sequenced in a study of T cell responses to AZD1222 COVID-19 vaccine. Clones were read by immunoSEQ multiplex PCR, and TCRdb kept only the in-frame ones, dropping some. This sample has 52,000 or so clones, with approximately 85% found just once. The sample in question was peripheral blood, obtained on day 0 of MenACWY control vaccination. The receptors stem from an adult in good health.

Concerning this clone itself: One end of the junction is discordant with germline, which a read error may explain. J is TRBJ2-6 and V is TRBV7-7; the match to TRBD2 covers 8 bases. The CDR3 covers 18 residues. Germline V CDR1 and CDR2: SSHAT, FNYEAQ (reference sequence). The CDR3 region is CASSFGRAGVSGANVLTF. CDR3 sequence (DNA): TGTGCTAGCAGCTTTGGGAGAGCGGGGGTCTCTGGGGCCAACGTCCTGACTTTC. Complete variable domain (other parts from reference TRBV7-7 and TRBJ2-6): GAGVSQSPRYKVTKRGQDVTLRCDPISSHATLYWYQQALGQGPEFLTYFNYEAQPDKSGLPSDRFSAERPEGSISTLTIQRTEQRDSAMYRCASSFGRAGVSGANVLTFGAGSRLTVL.

Only one count was recorded for this clone. The chain carries TRBV30 and TRBJ2-7; maybe TRBD1 (5 bases). Trimming stripped 3 bases from V and 1 base from J, with 10 bases between. Germline values: CDR1 GTSNPN, CDR2 SVGIG (reference sequence). The CDR3 covers 13 residues. The CDR3 coding sequence is TGTGCCTGGAGGGGGCAGGGATCCTACGAGCAGTACTTC. Its protein product is CAWRGQGSYEQYF.

V gene TRBV6-2 or TRBV6-3 combines with J gene TRBJ2-4; 8 bases are shared with TRBD2. Germline lookup yields CDR1 MNHEY and CDR2 SVGEGT. The CDR3 runs 15 residues. With V trimmed by 6 bases and J by 7 bases, 11 bases remained unmatched. The DNA for the CDR3 is TGTGCCAGCAGCCTCCCGGGGGGGAGTAGGAACATTCAGTACTTC. It translates to CASSLPGGSRNIQYF.

The CDR3 loop reads CAWARGQTYGYTF. The CDR3 bases are TGTGCCTGGGCTAGGGGGCAGACCTATGGCTACACCTTC. The V gene is TRBV30, the J gene TRBJ1-2; 7 bases are shared with TRBD1. Germline lookup yields CDR1 GTSNPN and CDR2 SVGIG (reference sequence). CDR3 size: 13 residues. The junction had 7 bases not matched to a gene; V was cut back by 5 bases and J by 4 bases.

The chain couples TRBV24-1 to TRBJ2-1; 8 nucleotides match TRBD1. Losses at the gene ends were 1 base for V and 6 bases for J; bases not matched to a gene: 7. The CDR3 has 16 amino acids. CDR1 and CDR2 from the germline V gene are KGHDR and SFDVKD. CDR3 coding DNA: TGTGCCACCAGTGATTTTGCGGGACAGGCCTTCAATGAGCAGTTCTTC. Translating it yields CATSDFAGQAFNEQFF.

In nucleotides, the CDR3 is TGCGCCAGCAGTGGGGGGCAGGGGACGGGGATTAATTCACCCCTCCACTTT. Its translation is CASSGGQGTGINSPLHF. The chain uses TRBV10-2 and TRBJ1-6; D perhaps matches TRBD1 (6 bases). CDR1 is WSHSY and CDR2 is SAAADI in the germline V gene. V lost 4 bases to trimming and J lost 6 bases, with 19 bases between them. CDR3 length: 17 amino acids.

The V and J genes are TRBV7-2 and TRBJ2-2; 13 bases are a match to TRBD2. The germline gives CDR1 SGHTA, CDR2 FQGNSA. With 10 bases clipped from V and 7 bases from J, the junction kept 6 bases outside the gene matches. CDR3 size: 14 residues. The CDR3 nucleotides read TGTGCCACGGGACTAGCGGGATTTAGCGGGGAGCTGTTTTTT. Amino acid sequence: CATGLAGFSGELFF. Filled out from reference TRBV7-2 and TRBJ2-2, the complete variable domain reads GAGVSQSPSNKVTEKGKDVELRCDPISGHTALYWYRQSLGQGLEFLIYFQGNSAPDKSGLPSDRFSAERTGGSVSTLTIQRTQQEDSAVYLCATGLAGFSGELFFGEGSRLTVL.

This clone was counted only a few times. V is TRBV19 and J is TRBJ1-5; TRBD1 matches 10 bases. The CDR3 length is 14 residues. Germline lookup yields CDR1 LNHDA and CDR2 SQIVND (reference sequence). J was trimmed by 4 bases and V by 6 bases; bases with no gene match: 3. The CDR3 is CASSEGQGNQPQHF. DNA of the CDR3: TGTGCCAGTAGCGAGGGACAGGGGAATCAGCCCCAGCATTTT.

This clone was counted a few times. The chain carries TRBV10-2 and TRBJ1-5; 9 nucleotides align to TRBD1. This CDR3 is 15 amino acids long. The V gene end was trimmed by 7 bases and the J gene end by 5 bases; junction bases not matched to a gene: 9. Germline-derived CDR1 and CDR2 are WSHSY and SAAADI. CDR3 protein: CASKRERTGDQPQHF. The CDR3 DNA is TGCGCCAGCAAGCGCGAACGGACAGGGGATCAGCCCCAGCATTTT.

The chain combines TRBV27 with TRBJ2-2; the match to TRBD2 covers 12 bases. Unmatched junction bases numbered 16, after V lost 5 bases and J lost 9 bases. This CDR3 spans 18 amino acids. Germline V lookup: CDR1 MNHEY, CDR2 SMNVEV (reference sequence). In nucleotides, the CDR3 is TGTGCCAGCAGTCGAGAGCTAGCGGGAGGGCCTAGGACGCGGGAGCTGTTTTTT. Its translation is CASSRELAGGPRTRELFF.

The rearrangement joins TRBV20-1 to TRBJ2-5; the D gene is possibly TRBD1 (6 bases). Deletions cut 3 bases from V and 5 bases from J, with 16 bases between. The CDR3 is 14 amino acids. Per germline, CDR1 DFQATT and CDR2 SNEGSKA (reference sequence). The CDR3 DNA is TGCAGTGCTAGTTCTGGGGGCGTCGGGGAGACCCAGTACTTC. Translation gives CSASSGGVGETQYF.

The chain carries TRBV24-1 and TRBJ2-1, with 10 nucleotides matching TRBD2. This CDR3 contains 11 residues. The V gene end was trimmed by 8 bases and the J gene end by 9 bases; junction bases not matched to a gene: 0. The germline V gene has CDR1 KGHDR and CDR2 SFDVKD. The CDR3 sequence: CATTSGGEQFF. For the CDR3, the DNA is TGTGCCACCACTAGCGGGGGTGAGCAGTTCTTC.

The chain employs TRBV4-3 and TRBJ2-1; TRBD2 matches 7 bases. The CDR3 is 17 amino acids. In germline, CDR1 is LGHNA, CDR2 YSLEER. V was pared by 0 bases and J by 3 bases, with 8 bases of the junction left unmatched. The CDR3 loop reads CASSQDSLASGYNEQFF. Written as DNA, the CDR3 is TGCGCCAGCAGCCAAGATAGCCTCGCTAGCGGCTACAATGAGCAGTTCTTC.

The chain uses TRBV5-1 and TRBJ2-3, with D perhaps matching TRBD2 (8 bases). In germline, CDR1 is SGHRS, CDR2 YFSETQ. V gave up 3 bases and J gave up 4 bases, with 21 bases separating them. The CDR3 has 17 amino acids. This CDR3 reads CASSSRQGLVVADTQYF. DNA for the CDR3: TGCGCCAGCAGCTCGCGACAGGGACTAGTAGTTGCAGATACGCAGTATTTT.

The rearrangement joins TRBV29-1 to TRBJ2-7; 8 nucleotides line up with TRBD2. Losses at the gene ends were 6 bases for V and 7 bases for J; bases not matched to a gene: 14. CDR1 and CDR2 (germline): SQVTM, ANQGSEA. The CDR3 runs 14 residues. CDR3 amino acids: CSVKDPGLVREQYF. As DNA, the CDR3 is TGCAGCGTCAAAGACCCGGGACTAGTACGAGAGCAGTACTTC.

CDR3 coding DNA: TGTGCCAGCAGTCGACAGGGGGCGAATCAGCCCCAGCATTTT. It yields the protein CASSRQGANQPQHF. This chain connects TRBV6-5 to TRBJ1-5; 10 bases agree with TRBD1. Trimming took 5 bases from V and 4 from J; bases not matched to a gene: 2. Per the germline V gene, CDR1 is MNHEY and CDR2 is SVGAGI. The CDR3 loop spans 14 amino acids.

The chain joins TRBV3-1 (or the pseudogene TRBV3-2) to TRBJ1-3; D gene ambiguous. Per the germline V gene, CDR1 is LGHDT and CDR2 is YNNKEL (reference sequence). With 5 bases removed from V and 5 bases from J, the gap between germline ends came to 16 bases. The CDR3 length is 15 residues. The CDR3 nucleotides are TGTGCCAGCAGCGGAGAAGATCACGCACGAAACACCATATATTTT. Encoded protein: CASSGEDHARNTIYF.

The chain employs TRBV5-1 and TRBJ1-2; 7 nucleotides match TRBD1. Looked up from germline, CDR1 is SGHRS and CDR2 is YFSETQ. The CDR3 length is 14 residues. V was clipped by 1 base and J by 0 bases; unmatched bases: 0. The CDR3, as DNA: TGCGCCAGCAGCTTGCAGGGGGCTAACTATGGCTACACCTTC. It translates to CASSLQGANYGYTF.